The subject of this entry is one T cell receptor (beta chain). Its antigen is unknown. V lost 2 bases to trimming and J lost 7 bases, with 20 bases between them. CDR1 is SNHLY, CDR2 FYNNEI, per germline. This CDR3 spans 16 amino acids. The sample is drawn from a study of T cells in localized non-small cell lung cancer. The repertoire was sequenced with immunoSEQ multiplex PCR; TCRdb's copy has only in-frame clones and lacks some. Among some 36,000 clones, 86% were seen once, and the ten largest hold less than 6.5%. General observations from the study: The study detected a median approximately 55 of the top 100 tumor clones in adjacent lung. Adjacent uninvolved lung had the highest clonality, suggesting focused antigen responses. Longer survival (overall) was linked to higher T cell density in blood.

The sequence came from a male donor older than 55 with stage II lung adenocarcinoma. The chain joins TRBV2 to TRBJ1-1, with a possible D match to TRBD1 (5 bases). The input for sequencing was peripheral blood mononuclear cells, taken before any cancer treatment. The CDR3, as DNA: TGTGCCAGCAGTGAACGTGCTGACAGACGCGGAGATGAAGCTTTCTTT. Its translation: CASSERADRRGDEAFF.